This TCR beta chain was sequenced during a study of control samples from healthy donors and cancer patients. The table came from immunoSEQ multiplex PCR; TCRdb's copy has only in-frame clones and leaves some out. Of roughly 81,000 clones in the sample, approximately 80% were seen once. The CDR3 is 15 residues long. Trimming removed 4 bases from V and 5 bases from J; junction bases left unmatched: 6. Germline CDR1 reads SGHRS; CDR2 reads YFSETQ. V and J are TRBV5-1 and TRBJ1-5, with 10 bases matching TRBD1. The TCR comes from a man in his 60s with head and neck cancer. The specimen sequenced was PBMCs. The CDR3 nucleotides read TGCGCCAGCAGCCTGACAGGGGGCGGGCATCAGCCCCAGCATTTT. It specifies CASSLTGGGHQPQHF.